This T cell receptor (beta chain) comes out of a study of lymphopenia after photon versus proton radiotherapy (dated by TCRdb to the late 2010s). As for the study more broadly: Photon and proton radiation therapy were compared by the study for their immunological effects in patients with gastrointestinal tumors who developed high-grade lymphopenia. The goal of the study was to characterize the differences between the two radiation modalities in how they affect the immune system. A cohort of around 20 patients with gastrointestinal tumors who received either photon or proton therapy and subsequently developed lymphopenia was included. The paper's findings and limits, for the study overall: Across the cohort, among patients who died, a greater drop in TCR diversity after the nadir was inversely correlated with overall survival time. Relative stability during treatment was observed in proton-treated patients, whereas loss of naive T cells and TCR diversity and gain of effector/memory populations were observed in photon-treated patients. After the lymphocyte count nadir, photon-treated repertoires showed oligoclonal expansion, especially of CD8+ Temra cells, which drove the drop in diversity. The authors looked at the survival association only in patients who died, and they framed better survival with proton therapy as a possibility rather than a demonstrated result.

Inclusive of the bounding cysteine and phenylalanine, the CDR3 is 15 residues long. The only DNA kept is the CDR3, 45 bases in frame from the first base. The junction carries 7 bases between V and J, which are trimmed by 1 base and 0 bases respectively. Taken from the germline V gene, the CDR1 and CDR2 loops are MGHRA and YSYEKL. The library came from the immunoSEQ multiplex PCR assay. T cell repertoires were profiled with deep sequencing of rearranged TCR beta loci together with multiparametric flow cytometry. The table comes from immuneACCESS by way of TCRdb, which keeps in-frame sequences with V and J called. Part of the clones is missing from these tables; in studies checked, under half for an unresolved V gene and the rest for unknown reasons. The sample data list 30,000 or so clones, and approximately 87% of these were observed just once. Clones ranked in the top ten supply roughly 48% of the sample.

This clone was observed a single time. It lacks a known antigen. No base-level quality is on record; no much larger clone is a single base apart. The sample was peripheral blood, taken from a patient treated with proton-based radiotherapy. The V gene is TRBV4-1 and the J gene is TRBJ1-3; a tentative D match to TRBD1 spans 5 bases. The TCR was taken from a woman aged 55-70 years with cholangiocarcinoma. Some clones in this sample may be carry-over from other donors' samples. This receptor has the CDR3 CASSQVDTSGNTIYF. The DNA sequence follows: TGCGCCAGCAGCCAAGTGGACACCTCTGGAAACACCATATATTTT.